This TCR beta chain was profiled in a study of blood T cell repertoires in COVID-19. Study background: The United States, Italy and Spain provided the acute and convalescent COVID-19 samples. From T cells, B-cell-depleted T cells, or PBMCs came the material, which was cDNA or gDNA.

Trimming shortened V by 4 bases and J by 4 bases, and 13 bases separated the two germline ends. This CDR3 region has 15 residues. The germline CDR1 and CDR2 sequences are LGHNA and YSLEER. As processed by the authors: Estimation of nucleated cell counts was performed using reference gene primer amplification. The assay was immunoSEQ multiplex PCR, and TCRdb's table has in-frame clones only and misses some. V, J and clone size are those of that table, while D and trimming were read from the DNA. The sample lists over 200,000 clones, roughly 80% occurring once. The chain uses TRBV4-3 and TRBJ2-2; D remains ambiguous. The origin of this receptor is an elderly woman with active or convalescent COVID-19. Sequenced sample: peripheral blood. The CDR3 loop reads CASSRHKDGTGELFF. The CDR3 region has the DNA TGCGCCAGCAGCCGACACAAGGATGGCACCGGGGAGCTGTTTTTT.